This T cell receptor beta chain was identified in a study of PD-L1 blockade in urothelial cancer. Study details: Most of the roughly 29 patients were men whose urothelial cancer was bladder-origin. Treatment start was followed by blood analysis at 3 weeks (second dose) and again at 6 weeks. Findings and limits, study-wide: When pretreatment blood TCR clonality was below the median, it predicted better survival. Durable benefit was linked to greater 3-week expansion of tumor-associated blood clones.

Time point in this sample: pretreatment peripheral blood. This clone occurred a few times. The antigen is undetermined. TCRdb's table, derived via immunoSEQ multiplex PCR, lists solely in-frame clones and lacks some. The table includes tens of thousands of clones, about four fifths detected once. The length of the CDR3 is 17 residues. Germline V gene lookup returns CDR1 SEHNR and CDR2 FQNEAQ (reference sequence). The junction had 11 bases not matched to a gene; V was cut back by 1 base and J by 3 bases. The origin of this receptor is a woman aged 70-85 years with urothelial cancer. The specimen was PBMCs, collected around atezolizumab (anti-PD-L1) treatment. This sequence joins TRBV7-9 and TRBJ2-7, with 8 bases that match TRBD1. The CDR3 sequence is CASSLGRLGQANYEQYF. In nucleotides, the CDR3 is TGTGCCAGCAGCTTAGGGCGTTTGGGACAGGCGAACTACGAGCAGTACTTC. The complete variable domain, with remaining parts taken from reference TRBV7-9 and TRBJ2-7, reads DTGVSQNPRHKITKRGQNVTFRCDPISEHNRLYWYRQTLGQGPEFLTYFQNEAQLEKSRLLSDRFSAERPKGSFSTLEIQRTEQGDSAMYLCASSLGRLGQANYEQYFGPGTRLTVT.